These 5 T cell receptor beta chains were sequenced from one sample in a study of shared clonotypes between healthy human individuals. The data were produced by immunoSEQ multiplex PCR, yet TCRdb's version contains in-frame clones alone and is incomplete. The sample has about 2.5 million clones, under 95% seen once. The sequencing sample was made of naive CD4+ T cells from PBMCs. Subset specified: CD45RA+ positively selected. These receptors all come from a young man in good health. Some clones in this sample may be carry-over from other donors' samples.

The rearrangement joins TRBV25-1 to TRBJ1-1, with 7 bases lining up with TRBD1. J gave up 7 bases and V 4 bases, and 6 bases lay outside the gene matches. The CDR3 covers 13 residues. Looked up from germline, CDR1 is MGHDK and CDR2 is SYGVNS. The CDR3 region has the DNA TGTGCCAGCAGTGTAGAACAGGGGCTTGAAGCTTTCTTT. As protein: CASSVEQGLEAFF. The entire variable domain, with the rest obtained from reference TRBV25-1 and TRBJ1-1, is as follows: EADIYQTPRYLVIGTGKKITLECSQTMGHDKMYWYQQDPGMELHLIHYSYGVNSTEKGDLSSESTVSRIRTEHFPLTLESARPSHTSQYLCASSVEQGLEAFFGQGTRLTVV.

The chain carries TRBV9 and TRBJ1-3, with D perhaps TRBD1 (5 bases). V shed 0 bases and J shed 8 bases, with 15 bases lying between them. The CDR3 has 15 amino acids. Germline V gene lookup returns CDR1 SGDLS and CDR2 YYNGEE. CDR3: CASSVVGRALDTIYF. In DNA, the CDR3 is TGTGCCAGCAGCGTAGTAGGCAGGGCTTTGGACACCATATATTTT. Complete variable domain (other parts from reference TRBV9 and TRBJ1-3): DSGVTQTPKHLITATGQRVTLRCSPRSGDLSVYWYQQSLDQGLQFLIQYYNGEERAKGNILERFSAQQFPDLHSELNLSSLELGDSALYFCASSVVGRALDTIYFGEGSWLTVV.

Only a few counts were recorded for this clone. Additional DNA sequences in this sample encode the identical CDR3. This sequence joins TRBV19 and TRBJ1-2; D is possibly TRBD1 (5 bases). The V end was cut by 4 bases, the J end by 2 bases, with 8 bases between. The CDR3 sequence is 13 residues long. Germline V gives CDR1 LNHDA, CDR2 SQIVND (reference sequence). Here the CDR3 DNA reads TGTGCCAGTAGTAGAGACAGAAACTATGGCTACACCTTC. It encodes CASSRDRNYGYTF.

V gene TRBV5-6 combines with J gene TRBJ1-3; TRBD1 matches 9 bases. Germline CDR1 is SGHDT and CDR2 is YYEEEE. The junction had 4 bases not matched to a gene; V was cut back by 5 bases and J by 1 base. The length of the CDR3 is 15 residues. CDR3 amino acids: CASRGGTGSGNTIYF. CDR3 sequence (DNA): TGTGCCAGCAGGGGAGGGACAGGGTCTGGAAACACCATATATTTT.

The chain has TRBV7-2 and TRBJ1-3; D not certain. The CDR3 contains 13 residues. V was pared by 11 bases and J by 0 bases, with 11 bases between. Germline V lookup: CDR1 SGHTA, CDR2 FQGNSA. The CDR3 spells CAETQISGNTIYF. In DNA form, the CDR3 reads TGTGCCGAGACGCAAATCTCTGGAAACACCATATATTTT.